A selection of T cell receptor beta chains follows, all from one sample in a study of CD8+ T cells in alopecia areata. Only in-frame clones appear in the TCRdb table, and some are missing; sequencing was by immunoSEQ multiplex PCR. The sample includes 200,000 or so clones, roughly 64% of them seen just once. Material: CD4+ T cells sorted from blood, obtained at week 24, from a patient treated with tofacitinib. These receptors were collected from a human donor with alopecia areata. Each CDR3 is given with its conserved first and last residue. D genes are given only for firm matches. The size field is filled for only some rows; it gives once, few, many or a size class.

DNA: TGTGCCAGTATCTACGACTGGGAGGTAACAGATACGCAGTATTTT
CDR3: CASIYDWEVTDTQYF
V: TRBV2
J: TRBJ2-3
D: NA
size: once

DNA: TGCAGCGCCCAAGGGTCTGTCGGGGTTACAGCGTCCTACAATGAGCAGTTCTTC
CDR3: CSAQGSVGVTASYNEQFF
V: TRBV29-1
J: TRBJ2-1
D: NA
size: NA

DNA: TGTGCCAGCAGTGAACGGACAGGGAACAGCTACACCTTC
CDR3: CASSERTGNSYTF
V: TRBV6-5
J: TRBJ1-2
D: TRBD1
size: NA

DNA: TGTGCCAGTAGTACCAGGGCTGGCTACACCTTC
CDR3: CASSTRAGYTF
V: TRBV19
J: TRBJ1-2
D: NA
size: NA

DNA: TGTGCCAGCAGCCCAATTCGTGACAGGGGCGGCTACACCTTC
CDR3: CASSPIRDRGGYTF
V: TRBV7-2
J: TRBJ1-2
D: TRBD1
size: few

DNA: TGTGCCAGCTCCGGGAACCCCGGCAGTAATTCACCCCTCCACTTT
CDR3: CASSGNPGSNSPLHF
V: TRBV6-8
J: TRBJ1-6
D: NA
size: NA

DNA: TGTGCCAGCAGCTTAGAGAAGGGACCCGAAGAGACCCAGTACTTC
CDR3: CASSLEKGPEETQYF
V: TRBV5-6
J: TRBJ2-5
D: NA
size: NA

DNA: TGTGCCAGCAGCGTAGGGGAAAGGACCTTAGCCAAAAACATTCAGTACTTC
CDR3: CASSVGERTLAKNIQYF
V: TRBV9
J: TRBJ2-4
D: NA
size: NA

DNA: TGTGCCAGCAGCCCCCTAGCGGGAGAGTCTTACGAGCAGTACTTC
CDR3: CASSPLAGESYEQYF
V: TRBV27
J: TRBJ2-7
D: TRBD2
size: NA

DNA: TGTGCCAGCAGCTTGGTCGGATCTGGAAACACCATATATTTT
CDR3: CASSLVGSGNTIYF
V: TRBV5-6
J: TRBJ1-3
D: NA
size: NA

DNA: TGTGCCAGCAGTGAAGACCCAGGGAGCACAGATACGCAGTATTTT
CDR3: CASSEDPGSTDTQYF
V: TRBV2
J: TRBJ2-3
D: NA
size: few

DNA: TGTGCCTGGAGTGCCACGGAGTTCTATGGCTACACCTTC
CDR3: CAWSATEFYGYTF
V: TRBV30
J: TRBJ1-2
D: NA
size: few

DNA: TGTGCCAGCAGTGAATCTGTAGGCCAAAACATTCAGTACTTC
CDR3: CASSESVGQNIQYF
V: TRBV25-1
J: TRBJ2-4
D: NA
size: NA

DNA: TGCGCCAGCGGACGTAGCGGGGGTTACCAAGAGACCCAGTACTTC
CDR3: CASGRSGGYQETQYF
V: TRBV5-1
J: TRBJ2-5
D: TRBD2
size: NA